The sequence of this TCR beta chain was determined in a study of preoperative IRX-2 immunotherapy in early breast cancer. The assay was immunoSEQ multiplex PCR, and TCRdb's table has in-frame clones only and misses some. The data show tens of thousands of clones, with around 72% seen just once and under 7% held by the top ten. Treatment reported: preoperative locoregional IRX-2 cytokine immunotherapy. This CDR3 is built from 15 residues. Trimming took 7 bases from V and 1 from J, leaving 16 bases between them. Per the germline V gene, CDR1 is SSHAT and CDR2 is FNYEAQ (reference sequence). This receptor was obtained from a human donor with breast cancer. The sequenced sample was lymph node tissue, obtained after IRX-2 immunotherapy. V usage is TRBV7-7 and J usage is TRBJ1-1; D is uncertain. CDR3 residues: CASMPVSVGNTEAFF. Written as DNA, the CDR3 is TGTGCCAGCATGCCTGTTAGTGTCGGGAACACTGAAGCTTTCTTT.